This TCR beta chain was identified during a study of shared clonotypes between healthy human individuals. Study details: Three CD4 naive, three CD4 memory, two CD8 naive and one CD8 memory plate were used per donor.

CD45RO-negative, CCR7-positively selected cells formed the naive CD8 fraction, excluding terminally differentiated effector memory CD45RA+ cells. Trimming shortened V by 3 bases and J by 1 base, and 13 bases separated the two germline ends. Looked up from germline, CDR1 is LGHNA and CDR2 is YSLEER. The CDR3 loop spans 15 amino acids. Several immunoSEQ plates received, in even portions, the genomic DNA of each subset. Sequenced by immunoSEQ multiplex PCR; TCRdb stores in-frame clones only, minus some. The sample consists of about 1,900,000 clones, just under 95% of them appearing once. Concerning this clone itself: The antigen is not known.

Study-level findings and limits: Non-shared clonotypes were found to have lower generation probabilities than the clonotypes that were shared by all four of the sorted-subset donors.

The gene calls are TRBV4-3 and TRBJ2-7; tentative D call: TRBD2 (5 bases). This receptor was obtained from a young man in good health. The specimen was naive CD8+ T cells sorted from blood. The CDR3 DNA follows: TGCGCCAGCAGCCATGGACTCGATTCTTCCTACGAGCAGTACTTC. This translates into CASSHGLDSSYEQYF.